This record concerns one TCR beta chain sequence. Here immunoSEQ multiplex PCR was the method, and the copy in TCRdb shows in-frame clones only, minus some. The sample lists 2 million to 3 million clones, over 85% occurring once. These data come from a study of shared clonotypes between healthy human individuals. Study-level background: A couple of women and a few men aged 18 to 49 made up the donors.

J gave up 5 bases and V 4 bases, and 12 bases lay outside the gene matches. The CDR3 has 16 amino acids. Germline CDR1 reads LNHDA; CDR2 reads SQIVND (reference sequence). Sequenced: naive CD4+ T cells from PBMCs. Described subset: CD45RA+ positively selected. This chain uses TRBV19 with TRBJ1-1; 8 bases are a match to TRBD1. The TCR originated in a man between 18 and 35 years old in good health. Some clones in this sample may be carry-over from other donors' samples. CDR3 protein: CASSTLQGALGTEAFF. In DNA, the CDR3 is TGTGCCAGTAGTACCCTCCAGGGGGCGCTGGGTACTGAAGCTTTCTTT. Complete variable domain (other parts from reference TRBV19 and TRBJ1-1): DGGITQSPKYLFRKEGQNVTLSCEQNLNHDAMYWYRQDPGQGLRLIYYSQIVNDFQKGDIAEGYSVSREKKESFPLTVTSAQKNPTAFYLCASSTLQGALGTEAFFGQGTRLTVV.